Here is one T cell receptor (beta chain) with its context. What this receptor recognizes is not known. It has no much larger one-base neighbor in the sample; base qualities were not kept. The germline V gene (reference sequence) gives CDR1 as GTSNPN and CDR2 as SVGIG. Inclusive of the bounding cysteine and phenylalanine, the CDR3 is 16 residues long. Only the CDR3 portion is preserved as DNA: 48 bases, with reading frame beginning at the first base. The V end gives up 3 bases and the J end 9 bases, leaving 17 bases in the junction not matched to a gene. Library preparation used the immunoSEQ multiplex PCR assay. A mixture of 60 forward primers for TCR Vbeta segments and 13 reverse primers for TCR Jbeta segments was used in the multiplex PCR. The CDR3 region of rearranged TCR beta genes was amplified from genomic DNA with a multiplex PCR assay. The amplified TCR beta libraries were sequenced on the Illumina HiSeq System as 87-base-pair reads. The original pipeline was this. A later analysis counted tens of millions of unique TCR beta chains across the 500 to 850 repertoires, and about 10 million of these chains were shared by at least two donors. Raw reads were error-corrected and collapsed into unique sequences by a nearest-neighbor algorithm in which closely related sequences were merged to remove PCR and sequencing errors. To assign V, D and J gene segments, CDR3 sequences were aligned to IMGT reference sequences. For a sequence to be retained, at least a six-nucleotide match to both a V gene segment and a J gene segment was required. A rearrangement counted as productive if the CDR3 had no stop codons and remained in frame with V and J, and every other rearrangement counted as non-productive. Following IMGT convention, CDR3 was defined as the stretch from the second conserved V-encoded cysteine to the conserved J-encoded phenylalanine. The earlier analysis of some 540 of the donors excluded any sequence lacking an unambiguous match to a single V gene segment. In an earlier analysis of 500 to 750 of the donors, V segments were called functional above 56.7% productive rearrangements and were called segregating when the between-donor standard deviation exceeded 5%. To diagnose cytomegalovirus status from the catalog of TCR beta chain sequences, a statistical classification framework was built. In a later analysis, TCR nucleotide sequences were compared against IMGT/GENE-DB human TR gene sequences so that V and J genes could be assigned. Using the TCRdist pipeline, a later analysis assigned CDR3 sequences along with most-parsimonious VDJ recombination scenarios. In a later analysis, each TCR beta chain was defined by its CDR3 amino acid sequence together with its V-gene family, and reads without a unique V-gene family were excluded. A later analysis removed 550 to 650 highly shared, low-generation-probability nucleotide sequences to deal with suspected cross-contamination and a sequencing artifact. In a later analysis, a clonal expansion index was calculated for each public chain from normalized within-repertoire ranks of inferred template counts. In a later analysis, generation probabilities were computed using a VDJ recombination model fitted to out-of-frame rearrangements, and the results were checked against IGoR. In a later analysis, TCR-TCR, TCR-HLA and TCR-CMV co-occurrence was scored with hypergeometric tests, and a repertoire-size bias correction was applied to TCR pairs. To estimate false discovery rates, a later analysis permuted the HLA or CMV assignments 20 times. In a later analysis, co-occurring TCRs were grouped using DBSCAN, and TCRdist sequence similarity was added for clustering within HLA-allele-positive subsets. For co-occurrence clustering, repertoires with fewer than 30,000 or more than 120,000 public chains were excluded, along with five or six repertoires with anomalous nucleotide sharing. TCRdb obtained this table from immuneACCESS and retained in-frame rearrangements with V and J assigned. These tables miss some clones; where compared with another copy, unresolved V genes account for less than half of the shortfall, and the remainder is unexplained. That table gives V, J and clone size, and the DNA gave D and trimming. The sample has 120,000 or so clones on record, 80% of them singletons. The biggest ten clones account for 1% of the sample.

These data come from a study of cytomegalovirus exposure and HLA in healthy donors (TCRdb year 2017). Regarding the study in general: According to an earlier analysis of 587 of the donors, about 179 million T cells yielded 120 million or so unique TCR beta sequences and roughly 280 Gb of sequence data. Donor age, sex, ethnicity and CMV serostatus were collected together with the repertoire data. A later analysis re-examined previously published TCR beta repertoires from more than 550 donors and added high-resolution HLA genotyping to investigate patterns of TCR occurrence. Every discovery cohort repertoire had been produced on one sequencing platform. The study aimed to test whether signatures of past pathogen exposure could be identified by cataloging public T cell receptors. Four or five DR-DQ haplotypes were handled as single units for association and clustering because linkage in the cohort was strong. Along with the approximately 650-subject first cohort, a separate validation cohort of about 110 different subjects was used. The T cell repertoires of around 730 subjects were profiled by immunosequencing and related to cytomegalovirus serostatus. Of the 350 to 450 genotyped donors, less than 90% were placed in the genetic ancestry cluster associated with self-reported Caucasian donors. The number of typed donors differed by locus: about 620-640 for A, B, C, DRB1 and DQB1; 500 to 550 for DQA1; roughly 600 for DPA1; and approximately 450 for DPB1. To predict cytomegalovirus infection status, the study combined high-throughput TCR immunosequencing, statistical association of individual TCRs with disease status, and machine learning. An earlier analysis of several hundred of the donors used high-throughput TCR beta sequencing to judge whether each TCR beta V gene segment behaved as functional or pseudogenic. Across some 400 genotyped donors of the cohort, an average of about 240,000 unique TCR beta nucleotide sequences per donor were sequenced, and roughly 20% of those sequences were non-productive. Rather than drawing on any new phenotypic data, the later analysis identified candidate immune exposures from TCR beta sequences and the way those sequences occurred across donors. Approximately 300 gigabases of sequencing data and approximately 91 million unique TCR sequences made up an early release that covered about 640 HLA-typed donors. Class I and class II HLA loci were covered by the typing at four-digit resolution. A later genetic analysis used genome-wide SNP genotypes for about three fifths of the 666 donors, treating that subset as a discovery cohort. Overall study results and their limits: An earlier analysis of around 600 of the donors showed that most TCR beta V segments appeared in productive rearrangements either about 87% or about 30% of the time, which broadly matched IMGT annotations. In a later analysis, HLA-associated TCR beta chains were found to be more clonally expanded and to have lower generation probabilities than equally common non-associated chains. This cohort had only TCR beta chains sequenced, and the lack of alpha or paired-chain data limited which features could be detected. The authors suggested that the approach could potentially be extended to other disease states and immunological phenotypes. A further reported finding was that TCR beta sequences accurately predicted the HLA-A and HLA-B alleles for most subjects in the first cohort. Some IMGT-functional V segments, including TRBV6-2 and TRBV6-3, could not be distinguished by the 87-base-pair reads and were therefore excluded. A later analysis associated about 17,000 TCR beta sequences with specific HLA alleles at a false discovery rate of 0.05. Because HLA typing was unavailable for some donors at each locus, only the typed subset was used in association tests. Correlated functional status among segregating V segments might be attributable to linkage disequilibrium, but an unknown experimental factor could not be ruled out. Most TCR sequences were observed very rarely across donors, whereas some public TCRs were present in many individuals. CMV serostatus was the only immune exposure information available for the cohort. Sequencing depth was assumed to be roughly uniform across donors in the presence/absence analyses, though that assumption may not hold. The study listed around 160 TCR beta chains as associated with cytomegalovirus. A later analysis found that most CMV-associated TCR beta chains appeared HLA-restricted, with HLA associations seemingly driven largely by CMV exposure. Three of the identified cytomegalovirus-associated TCR beta chains were confirmed in vitro to be specific for cytomegalovirus antigens. Assigning TCR associations to individual alleles was difficult when HLA alleles, especially DR and DQ, strongly co-occurred. The classifier was reported to diagnose cytomegalovirus status with high specificity and sensitivity in both the original cohort and the validation cohort. A group of highly shared sequence variants was considered likely to be a technical artifact of the sequencing pipeline. In a later genetic analysis, fewer N-insertions in productive TCRs were reported among donors in an Asian-associated ancestry cluster than the roughly 700-donor mean. According to a later analysis, TCR association rates differed among HLA loci, with DRB1 alleles showing the most associated TCRs and HLA-C alleles showing the fewest. Because counts were too low, around 17 rarely observed V segments, including chromosome 9 orphons, were left out of the earlier analysis of a few hundred of the donors. In a later analysis, several top co-occurrence clusters were reported to appear linked to parvovirus B19, influenza, CMV and Epstein-Barr virus. A later genetic analysis associated a missense DCLRE1C variant with V-gene and J-gene trimming of TCR beta chains, and an independent cohort replicated the association.

In total, over 600 healthy bone marrow donors made up the cohort. At the time of sampling, all cohort members were nominally healthy, though unrecorded immune exposures were likely present. The donor tested CMV seronegative and was one of the 352 seronegative cohort members. A peripheral blood sample was collected from each donor, and TCR beta sequencing was performed on peripheral blood mononuclear cells. The Qiagen DNeasy Blood Extraction Kit was used to extract genomic DNA from the blood cell samples. The clonotype was recovered from a man aged 35 to 55 in good health and CMV-seronegative. This sequence uses TRBV30 and TRBJ2-7; 10 nucleotides in the junction match TRBD1. The sample consisted of PBMCs. The nucleotide sequence reads TGTGCCTGGAGAGGGGGCCGACAGGGGGCGACGAACCGGCAGTACTTC. This sequence encodes CAWRGGRQGATNRQYF.